These 9 T cell receptor beta chains came from one sample sequenced in a study of Ad26.COV2.S vaccination and SARS-CoV-2 variants. Data came from immunoSEQ multiplex PCR; TCRdb stores just in-frame clones and leaves some out. The repertoire consists of about 350,000 clones, with approximately 90% occurring once and the leading ten covering approximately 5%. As to treatment: approximately 18 received Ad26.COV2.S at low or high dose, single or two shots; 5 received placebo; per-sample allocation not given. Sampling happened 63 days after the first vaccine or placebo injection. Material: peripheral blood, obtained in a trial of Ad26.COV2.S vaccine versus placebo. These receptors were taken from a person aged 18-65 years who received the Ad26.COV2.S COVID-19 vaccine or a placebo.

In this sample, this clone turned up once. V gene TRBV6-2 or TRBV6-3 combines with J gene TRBJ2-7, with TRBD1 matching 9 bases. Germline V CDR1 and CDR2: MNHEY, SVGEGT. V was clipped by 5 bases and J by 7 bases; unmatched bases: 3. The CDR3 totals 12 residues. The CDR3 sequence is CASSDRGVEQYF. CDR3 in DNA: TGTGCCAGCAGTGACAGGGGGGTTGAGCAGTACTTC.

The chain employs TRBV6-5 and TRBJ2-3; D unresolved. CDR3 length equals 11 residues. V was clipped by 11 bases and J by 5 bases, with 11 bases between them. CDR1 and CDR2 (germline): MNHEY, SVGAGI. The DNA of the CDR3 is TGTGCCGCGGTTCGTGTAGATACGCAGTATTTT. It is translated as CAAVRVDTQYF.

In the case of this clone: Distinct nucleotide sequences in the sample also encode this CDR3. The chain joins TRBV18 to TRBJ2-2, with D perhaps TRBD1 (5 bases). Germline assignment: CDR1 KGHSH and CDR2 LQKENI. The CDR3 has 14 residues. Between the trimmed V and J ends, which lost 3 bases and 2 bases, there was a span of 7 bases. The CDR3 is CASSPGQNTGELFF. The CDR3 DNA is TGTGCCAGCTCACCGGGGCAAAACACCGGGGAGCTGTTTTTT.

This clone was observed a few times. This chain links TRBV28 with TRBJ1-5; D uncertain. Germline CDR1 is MDHEN and CDR2 is SYDVKM. CDR3 length: 17 amino acids. V gave up 4 bases and J gave up 0 bases, with 16 bases separating them. The CDR3 protein is CASSSSLTEYSNQPQHF. In DNA form, the CDR3 reads TGTGCCAGCAGTTCAAGTCTGACCGAGTATAGCAATCAGCCCCAGCATTTT.

This chain uses TRBV5-4 with TRBJ2-3; D is possibly TRBD1 (6 bases). In germline, CDR1 is SGHNT, CDR2 YYREEE (reference sequence). V was shortened by 0 bases and J by 1 base, with 6 bases between the two germline ends. CDR3 length: 14 residues. CDR3 residues: CASSLEGGTDTQYF. In nucleotides, the CDR3 is TGTGCCAGCAGCTTGGAGGGGGGCACAGATACGCAGTATTTT.

CDR3 in amino acids: CSVLWGGTEAFF. CDR3 coding DNA: TGCAGCGTTTTATGGGGGGGCACTGAAGCTTTCTTT. The V gene is TRBV29-1, the J gene TRBJ1-1, with TRBD1 as a possible D gene (5 bases). The CDR3 runs 12 residues. The V end lost 5 bases, the J end lost 4 bases, and 11 bases lay between the germline ends. CDR1 is SQVTM and CDR2 is ANQGSEA in the germline V gene.

Comments on this clone: The same CDR3 can be traced to other DNA sequences in this sample. This chain links TRBV5-4 with TRBJ2-7; D not resolved. With 2 bases removed from V and 4 bases from J, the gap between germline ends came to 4 bases. CDR1 SGHNT and CDR2 YYREEE come from the germline V gene (reference sequence). This CDR3 has 11 residues. This chain's CDR3 is CASSLGYEQYF. CDR3 in DNA: TGTGCCAGCAGCTTAGGTTACGAGCAGTACTTC.

This sequence joins TRBV2 and TRBJ2-2; possibly TRBD1 for D (6 bases). The ends were cut back, 5 bases at V and 5 bases at J, with 18 bases in the middle. The CDR3 contains 16 residues. Germline CDR1 is SNHLY and CDR2 is FYNNEI. The CDR3 sequence: CASSPDSLRVTGELFF. As DNA, the CDR3 is TGTGCCAGCAGTCCGGACAGCCTCCGGGTTACCGGGGAGCTGTTTTTT.

CDR3 sequence reads: CASSQGLAGGMSYEQYF. The CDR3 bases are TGTGCCAGCAGCCAGGGACTAGCGGGAGGTATGTCCTACGAGCAGTACTTC. The rearrangement links TRBV7-2 to TRBJ2-7, with 15 bases that match TRBD2. The length of the CDR3 is 17 residues. In germline, CDR1 is SGHTA, CDR2 FQGNSA. Unmatched junction bases numbered 6, after V lost 5 bases and J lost 1 base. The whole variable domain, remainder taken from reference TRBV7-2 and TRBJ2-7, is GAGVSQSPSNKVTEKGKDVELRCDPISGHTALYWYRQSLGQGLEFLIYFQGNSAPDKSGLPSDRFSAERTGGSVSTLTIQRTQQEDSAVYLCASSQGLAGGMSYEQYFGPGTRLTVT.